These T cell receptor beta chains were read from a single sample in a study of blood T cell repertoires in COVID-19. The table came from immunoSEQ multiplex PCR; TCRdb's copy has only in-frame clones and leaves some out. The data hold about 170,000 clones, with around 80% observed a single time. Material for sequencing was PBMCs or T cells enriched from blood (not recorded which). These receptors all come from a woman aged 45-65 years in a cohort exposed to, infected with or recovered from COVID-19 (not recorded which). The CDR3 runs from the conserved cysteine through the conserved F or W. The D gene is left open where the match is weak. Only part of the rows carry a size: once, few, many, or a class if the clone is expanded.

clone_size: .
d_call: .
v_call: TRBV4-1
j_call: TRBJ1-1
cdr3_nt: TGCGCCAGCAGCCAAGGCGTTGGCACTGAAGCTTTCTTT
cdr3_aa: CASSQGVGTEAFF

clone_size: .
d_call: TRBD1
v_call: TRBV10-3
j_call: TRBJ1-6
cdr3_nt: TGTGCCATCAGTGAGTTGGGGACAGAGGTTTCACCCCTCCACTTT
cdr3_aa: CAISELGTEVSPLHF

clone_size: .
d_call: TRBD2
v_call: TRBV27
j_call: TRBJ2-5
cdr3_nt: TGTGCCAGCAGTCTGGGACTAGCGGGAAGAGAGACCCAGTACTTC
cdr3_aa: CASSLGLAGRETQYF

clone_size: .
d_call: .
v_call: TRBV4-1
j_call: TRBJ1-3
cdr3_nt: TGCGCCAGCAGCCAAGATCCACACTCTGGAAACACCATATATTTT
cdr3_aa: CASSQDPHSGNTIYF

clone_size: .
d_call: TRBD1
v_call: TRBV7-6
j_call: TRBJ2-2
cdr3_nt: TGTGCCAGCAGCCTAAACACCCCGAGACAGGGATCCGGGGAGCTGTTTTTT
cdr3_aa: CASSLNTPRQGSGELFF

clone_size: .
d_call: TRBD1
v_call: TRBV9
j_call: TRBJ1-2
cdr3_nt: TGTGCGGCAGGGGCAGGGGGCGCTCTGGCTTATGGCTACACCTTC
cdr3_aa: CAAGAGGALAYGYTF

clone_size: .
d_call: .
v_call: TRBV2
j_call: TRBJ1-1
cdr3_nt: TGTGCCAGCAATAGGGAGGAGAACACTGAAGCTTTCTTT
cdr3_aa: CASNREENTEAFF

clone_size: .
d_call: .
v_call: TRBV4-1
j_call: TRBJ1-3
cdr3_nt: TGCGCCAGCAGCGGTAGGACAGTGCGCTCTGGAAACACCATATATTTT
cdr3_aa: CASSGRTVRSGNTIYF

clone_size: .
d_call: TRBD1
v_call: TRBV12-3/TRBV12-4
j_call: TRBJ2-1
cdr3_nt: TGTGCCAGCACTCTGGGACAGGCCAATGAGCAGTTCTTC
cdr3_aa: CASTLGQANEQFF

clone_size: .
d_call: TRBD1
v_call: TRBV18
j_call: TRBJ1-1
cdr3_nt: TGTGCCAGCTCACCACCGGCTGGACAGGGGATGAGCACTGAAGCTTTCTTT
cdr3_aa: CASSPPAGQGMSTEAFF

clone_size: .
d_call: .
v_call: TRBV7-9
j_call: TRBJ2-5
cdr3_nt: TGTGCCAGCAGCTTCGGAGTGGATGGCGAGACCCAGTACTTC
cdr3_aa: CASSFGVDGETQYF

clone_size: .
d_call: .
v_call: TRBV5-8
j_call: TRBJ2-3
cdr3_nt: TGTGCCAGCAGCTTTAAGGCTACGGGTAGCGCAGATACGCAGTATTTT
cdr3_aa: CASSFKATGSADTQYF

clone_size: .
d_call: .
v_call: TRBV28
j_call: TRBJ1-1
cdr3_nt: TGTGCCAGCACCATTGGGAGGAACACTGAAGCTTTCTTT
cdr3_aa: CASTIGRNTEAFF

clone_size: .
d_call: .
v_call: TRBV5-4
j_call: TRBJ2-1
cdr3_nt: TGTGCCAGCACCCCACGGCCAGGGGCGTCGAATGAGCAGTTCTTC
cdr3_aa: CASTPRPGASNEQFF

clone_size: .
d_call: .
v_call: TRBV27
j_call: TRBJ1-6
cdr3_nt: TGTGCCAGCAGCCCCGGGCAGGGGTACTCACCCCTCCACTTT
cdr3_aa: CASSPGQGYSPLHF

clone_size: few
d_call: TRBD2
v_call: TRBV5-1
j_call: TRBJ2-7
cdr3_nt: TGCGCCAGCAGCTTGGATCTGGGACTAGCGGCGACCTACGAGCAGTACTTC
cdr3_aa: CASSLDLGLAATYEQYF

clone_size: .
d_call: TRBD1
v_call: TRBV27
j_call: TRBJ2-1
cdr3_nt: TGTGCCAGCAGTCTAAACAGGGGGCAGGGTGAGCAGTTCTTC
cdr3_aa: CASSLNRGQGEQFF

clone_size: .
d_call: TRBD1
v_call: TRBV29-1
j_call: TRBJ1-2
cdr3_nt: TGCAGCGCACTAAATCAGGGGGCCGAGGGCTACACCTTC
cdr3_aa: CSALNQGAEGYTF

clone_size: .
d_call: .
v_call: TRBV9
j_call: TRBJ1-1
cdr3_nt: TGTGCCAGCAGCGTAGCTTTCTCTTATCACCGCCTAAACACTGAAGCTTTCTTT
cdr3_aa: CASSVAFSYHRLNTEAFF

clone_size: .
d_call: .
v_call: TRBV21-1
j_call: TRBJ2-1
cdr3_nt: TGTGCCAGCACCTCCCACAGGGGCGGAGGAAGCTCCTACAATGAGCAGTTCTTC
cdr3_aa: CASTSHRGGGSSYNEQFF

clone_size: .
d_call: TRBD1
v_call: TRBV14
j_call: TRBJ1-2
cdr3_nt: TGTGCCAGCAGCCATGGGACAGGATTTAACTATGGCTACACCTTC
cdr3_aa: CASSHGTGFNYGYTF

clone_size: .
d_call: TRBD2
v_call: TRBV2
j_call: TRBJ2-3
cdr3_nt: TGTGCCAGCAGTTGGACTAGCGGGAGGGCCCCAGATACGCAGTATTTT
cdr3_aa: CASSWTSGRAPDTQYF

clone_size: .
d_call: .
v_call: TRBV21-1
j_call: TRBJ2-5
cdr3_nt: TGTGCCAGCAGCAAAGGGCACATCTCTCACGGGGTTTGCGGGACCCAGTACTTC
cdr3_aa: CASSKGHISHGVCGTQYF

clone_size: few
d_call: .
v_call: TRBV11-2
j_call: TRBJ1-1
cdr3_nt: TGTGCCAGCAGCTTATCCAGGGTCCAAACTGAAGCTTTCTTT
cdr3_aa: CASSLSRVQTEAFF